A selection of T cell receptor beta chains follows, all from one sample in a study of cytomegalovirus exposure and HLA in healthy donors. Generated by immunoSEQ multiplex PCR, the TCRdb table keeps only in-frame clones and is missing some. The table shows 150,000 or so clones, with 77% occurring only once. Sequences were obtained from PBMCs. The receptor set was obtained from a female donor in good health and CMV-seronegative. Both conserved end residues are part of each CDR3. A D gene is named only where the DNA matches it firmly. Clone size is not always given. Where it is, it says once, few, many or a class for expanded clones.

TRBV28	-	TRBJ1-4	-	TGTGCCAGCAGTTTTTCCTCAACTAATGAAAAACTGTTTTTT	CASSFSSTNEKLFF
TRBV30	-	TRBJ2-7	-	TGTGCCTGGAGTAAATTTGTGGGCCACTACGAGCAGTACTTC	CAWSKFVGHYEQYF
TRBV19	TRBD1	TRBJ2-3	-	TGTGCCAGTCTCGAACAGGGGGCCCTCCCTAGCACAGATACGCAGTATTTT	CASLEQGALPSTDTQYF
TRBV30	-	TRBJ2-7	-	TGTGCCTGGATACGATCGGGGAGATACTACGAGCAGTACTTC	CAWIRSGRYYEQYF
TRBV5-6	-	TRBJ1-1	-	TGTGCCAGCAGCTTGTGGGGGCACACTGAAGCTTTCTTT	CASSLWGHTEAFF
TRBV9	-	TRBJ2-1	once	TGTGCCAGCAGCGTAGATGAAGGGGATGAGCAGTTCTTC	CASSVDEGDEQFF
TRBV6-5	-	TRBJ2-7	-	TGTGCCAGCAGCTATACCTACGAGCAGTACTTC	CASSYTYEQYF
TRBV19	TRBD1	TRBJ1-2	-	TGTGCCAGTAGTCCCCACCGGACAGGGATAAGAGAGGGCTACACCTTC	CASSPHRTGIREGYTF
TRBV7-9	TRBD2	TRBJ2-1	-	TGTGCCAGCAGCTTACGAGGACTAGCGGGAGGGGTTGAGCAGTTCTTC	CASSLRGLAGGVEQFF
TRBV6-5	-	TRBJ1-1	many	TGTGCCGCAGGGTTTACTGAAGCTTTCTTT	CAAGFTEAFF
TRBV13	-	TRBJ2-7	-	TGTGCCAGCAGCTTCACAGAGACCTACGAGCAGTACTTC	CASSFTETYEQYF
TRBV12-5	TRBD1	TRBJ1-3	-	TGTGCTAGTGGTCCCCCCCCCGACAGGGCTGGAAACACCATATATTTT	CASGPPPDRAGNTIYF
TRBV28	TRBD1	TRBJ2-3	-	TGTGCCAGCGCAAGGACAGGGGGCCCAGATACGCAGTATTTT	CASARTGGPDTQYF
TRBV28	TRBD1	TRBJ1-5	-	TGTGCCAGCAGTTTACCGACAGGGGGGCTAATCGAACAGCCCCAGCATTTT	CASSLPTGGLIEQPQHF
TRBV20-1	TRBD1	TRBJ1-1	-	TGCAGTGCTGGGGGGGGGACAGGCGCTTTCTTT	CSAGGGTGAFF
TRBV5-1	-	TRBJ2-7	once	TGCGCCAGCAGCGGAGTTGGGGCCTCCCAGAACGAGCAGTACTTC	CASSGVGASQNEQYF
TRBV10-2	-	TRBJ2-7	-	TGCGCCAGCAACACAAGGGCGGGGCGGCCCGAGCAGTACTTC	CASNTRAGRPEQYF
TRBV5-1	TRBD1	TRBJ2-2	-	TGCGCCAGCACCCTGGGGCCGACGGGCACAGGGGGCACCGGGGAGCTGTTTTTT	CASTLGPTGTGGTGELFF
TRBV28	TRBD2	TRBJ2-7	-	TGTGCCAGCAGTTCCCCTCAACCGGGACTAGCGGGAACCTACGAGCAGTACTTC	CASSSPQPGLAGTYEQYF
TRBV4-2	-	TRBJ1-3	once	TGTGCCAGCAGCCCTGGAGGGCTTCGCGGAAACACCATATATTTT	CASSPGGLRGNTIYF
TRBV6-6	TRBD2	TRBJ2-1	-	TGTGCCAGCAGTAAAGGGACTAGCGAATACAATGAGCAGTTCTTC	CASSKGTSEYNEQFF
TRBV6-1	TRBD2	TRBJ2-5	-	TGTGCCAGCAGGATGGGGCTAGCGGGGCAAGAGACCCAGTACTTC	CASRMGLAGQETQYF
TRBV10-3	-	TRBJ2-7	-	TGTGCCATCAGTGAAAACAGCTACGAGCAGTACTTC	CAISENSYEQYF
TRBV5-1	TRBD1	TRBJ2-3	once	TGCGCCAGCAGCTTGGCAGACAGGGGGCCCTTTGGGGATACGCAGTATTTT	CASSLADRGPFGDTQYF
TRBV6-5	-	TRBJ1-1	-	TGTGCCAGCAGCCTGGGGGGGATGAACACTGAAGCTTTCTTT	CASSLGGMNTEAFF
TRBV11-3	TRBD1	TRBJ2-7	once	TGTGCCAGCAGCTCGGGACAGGGACTTAGCGAGCAGTACTTC	CASSSGQGLSEQYF
TRBV5-1	TRBD1	TRBJ1-1	many	TGCGCCAGCAGCCTGGGGACAGGGGGCGCGGGTGAAGCTTTCTTT	CASSLGTGGAGEAFF
TRBV10-3	TRBD2	TRBJ2-5	-	TGTGCCATCAGGGCAGCGGGGGGTCAAGAAGGCCAGTACTTC	CAIRAAGGQEGQYF
TRBV19	-	TRBJ2-7	-	TGTGCCAGTAGTATAGATACCGGAGGCGAGCAGTACTTC	CASSIDTGGEQYF
TRBV11-2	TRBD2	TRBJ2-7	once	TGTGCCAGCAGCTTTACTAGCGGGAGCTCCTACGAGCAGTACTTC	CASSFTSGSSYEQYF
TRBV18	-	TRBJ2-1	-	TGTGCCAGCTCACCACCCTCACAGGTTACCTACAATGAGCAGTTCTTC	CASSPPSQVTYNEQFF
TRBV19	TRBD2	TRBJ2-3	few	TGTGCCAGTGCTAGCGGGGGCACAGATACGCAGTATTTT	CASASGGTDTQYF
TRBV27	-	TRBJ1-2	-	TGTGCCAGCAGTTTAAAGGGGTTTAGGGGCTACACCTTC	CASSLKGFRGYTF
TRBV4-1	TRBD2	TRBJ2-1	once	TGCGCCAGCAGTCAGTCTAGCGGGAGGATGTACAATGAGCAGTTCTTC	CASSQSSGRMYNEQFF
TRBV6-1	TRBD1	TRBJ1-1	few	TGTGCCAGCAGCGGGGACAGGGTGAAAGCTTTCTTT	CASSGDRVKAFF
TRBV6-1	-	TRBJ1-5	-	TGTGCCAGCCGCGACACTAGCAATCAGCCCCAGCATTTT	CASRDTSNQPQHF
TRBV28	-	TRBJ1-5	-	TGTGCCAGCAGTTTTACAACAAGTCTGTACCGGCCCCAGCATTTT	CASSFTTSLYRPQHF
TRBV30	-	TRBJ1-4	-	TGTGCCTGGAGGATGACAGGCACTAATGAAAAACTGTTTTTT	CAWRMTGTNEKLFF
TRBV5-1	-	TRBJ2-7	-	TGCGCCAGCAGCTTGGGGGGAGGAGGCTACGAGCAGTACTTC	CASSLGGGGYEQYF
TRBV28	-	TRBJ2-5	-	TGTGCCAGCAGTTTACAGGGGCCACAAGAGACCCAGTACTTC	CASSLQGPQETQYF
TRBV5-4	TRBD1	TRBJ1-4	few	TGTGCCAGCAGCTTCGGGACAGGGAATGAAAAACTGTTTTTT	CASSFGTGNEKLFF
TRBV27	-	TRBJ1-6	-	TGTGCCAGCAGTTTTGGGCAGAGGGTTAATTCACCCCTCCACTTT	CASSFGQRVNSPLHF
TRBV27	-	TRBJ2-7	-	TGTGCCAGCAGTTTATTTCGCGTAAGCTCCTACGAGCAGTACTTC	CASSLFRVSSYEQYF
TRBV4-1	TRBD1	TRBJ2-5	-	TGCGCCAGCAGCCAAGACGACAGGGCGGAGACCCAGTACTTC	CASSQDDRAETQYF
TRBV19	TRBD1	TRBJ1-5	-	TGTGCCAGTAGTATAGATCGCCAGGGGGCTGGCAATCAGCCCCAGCATTTT	CASSIDRQGAGNQPQHF
TRBV28	TRBD1	TRBJ1-2	-	TGTGCCAGCAGCCCTCACCGGGACAGGGGGCGACGTTATGGCTACACCTTC	CASSPHRDRGRRYGYTF
TRBV9	-	TRBJ1-1	-	TGTGCCAGCAGCGTAGCTAGCGGCGAAGCTTTCTTT	CASSVASGEAFF
TRBV29-1	-	TRBJ2-7	-	TGCAGCGTCCACTACGGACAGCGCCTAGGCGAGCAGTACTTC	CSVHYGQRLGEQYF
TRBV7-2	-	TRBJ2-2	-	TGTGCCAGCAGCTTATTGGGCAGGGCGAAGACCGGGGAGCTGTTTTTT	CASSLLGRAKTGELFF
TRBV6-1	-	TRBJ1-2	-	TGTGCCAGCAGTGAGGAGATTAACTATGGCTACACCTTC	CASSEEINYGYTF
TRBV5-1	-	TRBJ2-3	-	TGCGCCAGCAGGACAGGCGACGCGACCACAGATACGCAGTATTTT	CASRTGDATTDTQYF
TRBV6-4	TRBD2	TRBJ2-3	-	TGTGCCAGCAGTGACTCTAGCGGGGGGGCCGATACGCAGTATTTT	CASSDSSGGADTQYF
TRBV13	-	TRBJ1-5	-	TGTGCCAGCAGCCTCTCCGGGACTAATCAGCCCCAGCATTTT	CASSLSGTNQPQHF
TRBV4-1	-	TRBJ2-1	-	TGCGCCAGCAGCCAAGATATGCTAACCAATGGGCAGTTCTTC	CASSQDMLTNGQFF
TRBV6-5	TRBD2	TRBJ2-1	-	TGTGCCAGCCTGAGATTAGCGGGAGAAGACAATGAGCAGTTCTTC	CASLRLAGEDNEQFF
TRBV30	TRBD1	TRBJ1-5	-	TGTGCCTGGGGGACAGGGTCTAATCAGCCCCAGCATTTT	CAWGTGSNQPQHF
TRBV30	-	TRBJ1-1	-	TGTGCCTGGAGCGATCCGACAGACCGTACGAAGGGGTTTGGTCTCGTAGGTTTCTTT	CAWSDPTDRTKGFGLVGFF
TRBV6-6	-	TRBJ2-7	-	TGTGCCAGCAGCCCCCCGGGGATAACCTACGAGCAGTACTTC	CASSPPGITYEQYF
TRBV27	-	TRBJ1-1	-	TGTGCCAGCAGACAGAACACTGAAGCTTTCTTT	CASRQNTEAFF